Given below is one TCR beta chain in context. The target of this receptor is not known. There are no base qualities to consult, and no much larger clone falls within one base. These data belong to a study of T-cell reconstitution after alpha-beta-depleted transplantation in children (dated by TCRdb to between 2015 and 2016). As for the study more broadly: Using TCR repertoire profiling, the study followed T-cell immune reconstitution in a quantitative way in children after TCRalphabeta/CD19-depleted allogeneic hematopoietic cell transplantation.

Library creation used PCR. The instrument given in TCRdb is Illumina HiSeq 2500. TCR library preparation used molecular barcoding, with unique molecular identifiers applied to normalize quantification of the TCRbeta repertoire. Using fastp at Q25 and MiXCR, TCRdb reprocessed the public reads and kept productive beta chains. Duplicate CDR3 protein sequences are folded into a single record with the most common DNA and genes. The sample has about 610,000 distinct CDR3 sequences on record, about 10% of them singletons. Together, the top ten hold roughly 4% of the sample. After removal of 3 bases from V and 2 bases from J, the junction retains 2 bases not matched to a gene. The CDR3 covers 14 residues, taking in both the cysteine and the phenylalanine. Only CDR3 DNA remains: 42 bases, in frame from the first base. The germline V gene yields LGHNA for CDR1 and YSLEER for CDR2.

The material sequenced was PBMCs from the stem cell graft donor, taken from the stem cell graft. The clonotype was recovered from a human donor who donated a stem cell graft to a child with acute myeloid leukemia. The chain is assembled from TRBV4-3 and TRBJ2-7, and TRBD1 matches 9 of the central bases. The DNA is as follows: TGCGCCAGCAGCCAGCGGACAGGGGCCTACGAGCAGTACTTC. Translation gives CASSQRTGAYEQYF.